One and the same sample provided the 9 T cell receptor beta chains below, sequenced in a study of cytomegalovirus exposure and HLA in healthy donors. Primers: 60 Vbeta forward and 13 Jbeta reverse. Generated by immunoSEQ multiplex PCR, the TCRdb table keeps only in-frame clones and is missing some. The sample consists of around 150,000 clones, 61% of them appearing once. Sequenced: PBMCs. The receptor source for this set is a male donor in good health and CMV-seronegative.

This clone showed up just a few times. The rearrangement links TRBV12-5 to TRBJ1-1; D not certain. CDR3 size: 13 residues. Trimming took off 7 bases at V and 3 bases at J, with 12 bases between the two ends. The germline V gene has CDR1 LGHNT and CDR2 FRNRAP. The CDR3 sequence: CASVPGEYTEAFF. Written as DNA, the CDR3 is TGTGCTAGTGTTCCGGGAGAGTACACTGAAGCTTTCTTT.

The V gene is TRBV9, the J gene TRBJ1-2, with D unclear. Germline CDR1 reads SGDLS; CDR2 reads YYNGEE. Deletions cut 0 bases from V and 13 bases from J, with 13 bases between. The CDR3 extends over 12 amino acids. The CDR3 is CASSVAGSEATF. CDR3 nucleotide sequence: TGTGCCAGCAGCGTAGCGGGGAGTGAAGCCACCTTC.

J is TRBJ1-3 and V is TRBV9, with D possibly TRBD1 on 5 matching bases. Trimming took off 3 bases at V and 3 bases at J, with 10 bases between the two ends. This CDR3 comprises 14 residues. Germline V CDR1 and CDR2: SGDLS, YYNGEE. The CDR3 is CASSGTQGGNTIYF. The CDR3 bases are TGTGCCAGCAGCGGAACCCAGGGTGGAAACACCATATATTTT.

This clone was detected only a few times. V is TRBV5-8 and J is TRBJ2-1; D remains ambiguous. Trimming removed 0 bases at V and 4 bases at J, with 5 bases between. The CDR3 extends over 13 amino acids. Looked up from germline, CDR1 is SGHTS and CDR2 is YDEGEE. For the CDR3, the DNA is TGTGCCAGCAGCTTGGACGAGTACAATGAGCAGTTCTTC. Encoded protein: CASSLDEYNEQFF.

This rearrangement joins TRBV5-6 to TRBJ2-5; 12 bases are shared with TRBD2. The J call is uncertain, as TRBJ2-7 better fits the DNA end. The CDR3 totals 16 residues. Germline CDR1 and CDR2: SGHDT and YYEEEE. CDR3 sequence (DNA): TGTGCCAGCAGCTTGGGGCCTAGCGGGGGGGCCTACGAGCAGTACTTC. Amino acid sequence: CASSLGPSGGAYEQYF.

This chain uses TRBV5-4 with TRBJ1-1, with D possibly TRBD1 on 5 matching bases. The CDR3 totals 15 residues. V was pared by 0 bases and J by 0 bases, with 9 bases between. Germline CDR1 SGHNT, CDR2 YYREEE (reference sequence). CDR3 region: CASSLVQGLNTEAFF. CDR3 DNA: TGTGCCAGCAGCTTGGTGCAGGGCTTGAACACTGAAGCTTTCTTT.

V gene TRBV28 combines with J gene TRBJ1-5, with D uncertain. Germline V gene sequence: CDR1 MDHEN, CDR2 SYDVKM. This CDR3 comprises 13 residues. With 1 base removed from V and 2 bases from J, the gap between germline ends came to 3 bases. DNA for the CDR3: TGTGCCAGCAGTTTATTCGGCAATCAGCCCCAGCATTTT. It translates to CASSLFGNQPQHF.

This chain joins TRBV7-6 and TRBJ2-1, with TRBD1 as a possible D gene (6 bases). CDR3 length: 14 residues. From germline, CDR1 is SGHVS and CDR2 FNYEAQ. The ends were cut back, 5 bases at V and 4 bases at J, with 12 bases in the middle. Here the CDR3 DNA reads TGTGCCAGCAGCCCCCGACAGGAGTACAATGAGCAGTTCTTC. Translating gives CASSPRQEYNEQFF.

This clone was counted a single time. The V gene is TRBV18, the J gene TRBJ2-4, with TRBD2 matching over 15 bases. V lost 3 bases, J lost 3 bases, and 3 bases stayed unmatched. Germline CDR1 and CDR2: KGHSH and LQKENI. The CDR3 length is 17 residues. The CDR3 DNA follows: TGTGCCAGCTCACCCCTGGGACTAGCGGGGGGCAAAAACATTCAGTACTTC. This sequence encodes CASSPLGLAGGKNIQYF.